The 7 T cell receptor beta chains given below trace back to one sample, sequenced in a study of shared clonotypes between healthy human individuals. The data were produced by immunoSEQ multiplex PCR, yet TCRdb's version contains in-frame clones alone and is incomplete. Of roughly 1,000,000 clones in the sample, around three quarters were seen once. Sample: memory CD4+ T cells from PBMCs. The subset is: CD45RA-negative fraction. The receptors were gathered from a man aged 18-30 years in good health. Some clones in this sample may be carry-over from other donors' samples.

The CDR3 nucleotides are TGTGCCAGCAGCTTAGGGAGCGGGACGCACTACGAGCAGTACTTC. Its translation: CASSLGSGTHYEQYF. The rearrangement joins TRBV7-8 to TRBJ2-7; 7 nucleotides match TRBD2. The CDR3 is made up of 15 amino acids. Germline CDR1 SGHVS, CDR2 FQNEAQ. V lost 1 base, J lost 3 bases, and 6 bases stayed unmatched.

This clone is a singleton in its sample. Since a far larger clone is one base different, this is likely a read error. It is likely a read error, because the conserved phenylalanine at the end of the CDR3 is missing. The chain couples TRBV30 to TRBJ1-2, with TRBD1 as a possible D gene (5 bases). Germline V CDR1 and CDR2: GTSNPN, SVGIG (reference sequence). The CDR3 is made up of 11 amino acids. In nucleotides, the CDR3 is TGTGCTCTCAGGGAATGGCTCGGCTACACCTCC. The encoded protein is CALREWLGYTS.

CDR3 sequence (DNA): TGTGCCAGTAGTTTAGGCCACCGGGAAGAAAAACTGTTTTTT. It yields the protein CASSLGHREEKLFF. The chain has TRBV19 and TRBJ1-4; D is undetermined. V lost 5 bases, J lost 8 bases, and 15 bases lay in between. In germline, CDR1 is LNHDA, CDR2 SQIVND (reference sequence). This CDR3 contains 14 residues.

V and J are TRBV4-3 and TRBJ2-1; TRBD2 agrees at 8 bases. The CDR3 runs to 17 residues. The V and J ends lost 0 bases and 1 base, in that order; junction bases with no gene match: 5. Germline V CDR1 and CDR2: LGHNA, YSLEER. CDR3 amino acids: CASSQDISGSSYNEQFF. The CDR3 region has the DNA TGCGCCAGCAGCCAAGATATCAGCGGGAGTTCCTACAATGAGCAGTTCTTC.

The J gene is TRBJ1-5, the V gene TRBV28, with TRBD1 matching over 7 bases. This CDR3 has 15 residues. Unmatched junction bases numbered 11, after V lost 7 bases and J lost 5 bases. Germline V lookup: CDR1 MDHEN, CDR2 SYDVKM. The CDR3 DNA sequence: TGTGCCAGCAAGCCGACAGGGCGGGGAGATCAGCCCCAGCATTTT. Its protein is CASKPTGRGDQPQHF.

With regard to this clone: The identical CDR3 is also encoded by other nucleotide sequences in the sample. V is TRBV18 and J is TRBJ1-1; no reliable D call. This CDR3 is 14 amino acids long. Trimming took 3 bases from V and 0 from J, leaving 8 bases between them. Germline CDR1 and CDR2: KGHSH and LQKENI. CDR3 region: CASSPSRVNTEAFF. The DNA for the CDR3 is TGTGCCAGCTCACCGTCGAGGGTGAACACTGAAGCTTTCTTT.

The count of this clone is one. A far more abundant clone sits one base away, making this likely a read error. The chain recombines TRBV11-1 with TRBJ2-3, with 11 bases aligning to TRBD2. V shed 5 bases and J 1 base; nucleotides not matched to a gene: 2. Germline V gives CDR1 SGHAT, CDR2 FQDESV (reference sequence). This CDR3 spans 15 amino acids. Here the CDR3 reads CASSGGLAGTDTQYF. The CDR3 DNA is TGTGCCAGCAGCGGGGGACTAGCGGGCACAGATACGCAGTATTTT.